The entry below gives a single T cell receptor beta chain sequence along with its context. The antigen it recognizes is unknown. Nothing much larger sits one base from this clone, and base qualities are not available. This record comes from a study of identical twins (dated by TCRdb to 2016 to 2017). In the study overall: To test whether fetal clonotypes persist, this study deep-sequenced TCR alpha and beta repertoires from monozygotic twins, from unrelated adults of various ages, and from cord blood. Replicate twin experiments were performed at different times using different library preparation protocols to rule out contamination.

Every donor in the study was a healthy Caucasian. The twin cohort consisted of three pairs of female monozygotic twins, all aged about 18 to 29 years. Peripheral blood mononuclear cells were the source from which RNA for the TCR libraries was isolated. The research as a whole found: A weaker excess of twin sharing was found in beta out-of-frame sequences because the signal-to-noise ratio was lowered by fewer shared sequences. Abundant cord blood beta clonotypes had fewer insertions, young adult naive repertoires showed a similar but weaker trend, and memory repertoires showed no such trend. Because the same donors could not be followed over many years, the conclusions relied on cross-sectional statistical analysis. In monozygotic twins, out-of-frame TCR alpha sharing was systematically underestimated by recombination models, although the models agreed with sharing between unrelated individuals. Compared with coincidental sharing between unrelated individuals, out-of-frame TCR alpha sequences shared between twins had an excess of sequences with low generation probability. Invariant T cells such as MAIT and iNKT could partly confound zero-insertion analyses, though diverse VJ usage argued against this for most clonotypes.

The library was built by means of 5' RACE. The instrument given in TCRdb is Illumina HiSeq 2000. A universal primer binding site was added through template switching, and the final cDNA carried a unique molecular identifier so that TCR cDNA molecules could be counted accurately. Specific primers in the conserved constant-segment region were used to synthesize first-strand cDNA for the TCR alpha and beta chains. To control for contamination, each cDNA library was double barcoded with a SMART-Mk sample barcode plus Illumina barcodes. TruSeq adapter sequences along with Illumina sample barcodes were introduced in two successive PCR steps. TCR alpha and beta cDNA libraries were sequenced on the Illumina HiSeq platform with custom primers. For the original study's pipeline: Unique molecular identifiers were extracted from raw reads with MiGEC, and CDR3 positions were determined with MiXCR. For each individual, recombination models were inferred using an EM algorithm with the repgenHMM and IGoR tools. Shared clonotype analysis was performed with the tcR package in R, normalizing sharing by the product of cloneset sizes. Out-of-frame nonproductive sequences were analyzed to study raw recombination free of thymic and clonal selection effects. Using fastp at Q25 and MiXCR, TCRdb reprocessed the public reads and kept productive beta chains. Here each entry gathers all rows of one CDR3 protein and keeps the most common genes and DNA. What appears here as the V and J calls and clone size reflects TCRdb's work, not the paper's. The sample contains roughly 720,000 distinct CDR3 sequences, about 20% of them found a single time. The ten largest clones represent around 12% of the sample.

The cysteine opens and the phenylalanine closes a CDR3 of 14 amino acids. Only CDR3 DNA remains: 42 bases, in frame from the first base. CDR1 and CDR2 were assigned from the germline V gene as SGHRS and YFSETQ. A distance of 13 bases separates the germline ends of V and J, which lose 4 bases and 3 bases respectively. These records were also assigned to another study, of T cells expressing NK-cell markers. As the second paper documents: Three sorted T-cell subsets (CD3+CD56+NKG2C+, CD3+CD56+NKG2C- and CD3+CD56-NKG2C+) from several donors had their TCR beta-chain repertoires profiled. Among the eight sequenced donors, only one was HCMV-seronegative, while the other seven were HCMV-seropositive. In several experiments an anti-gammadeltaTCR antibody was added to restrict sorting to alphabetaTCR-expressing T cells. In over five donors, the dominant CD3+CD56+NKG2C+ clonotypes were among the top 10 CD8+ clonotypes and accounted for roughly 1.0-8% of CD8+ T cells. Those dominant clonotypes were again the most abundant among CD3+CD56-NKG2C+ cells in a few donors, at about 28.3-60.1%. Whether the expanded NKG2C-expressing T cell clones were specific for HCMV antigens remained unclear. The study sequenced eight donors, all healthy volunteers chosen at random: three men and five women. A commercial ELISA kit detecting HCMV-specific IgG in serum was used to determine HCMV serostatus. Bulk peripheral blood T-cell repertoires were additionally sequenced from unsorted PBMC for six donors. MIGEC was used to demultiplex reads and group reads by UMI, and MiTCR was used to assemble and quantify clonotypes. To exclude erroneous sequences, only TCR cDNA sequences supported by at least two reads were retained. The tcR package was used for downstream repertoire analysis, and clonotypes were matched across fractions by CDR3 nucleotide sequence plus V segment. VDJmatch was used to annotate antigen specificity against VDJdb, with one amino acid substitution allowed in CDR3.

Recombination linked TRBV5-1 to TRBJ1-1; matching of 5 bases hints at TRBD1 as the D gene. The TCR comes from a woman between 18 and 29 years old in good health. Material: PBMCs. The nucleotide sequence reads TGCGCCAGCAGCAGAACCCAGGGACACACTGAAGCTTTCTTT. Protein translation: CASSRTQGHTEAFF.